This T cell receptor beta chain was captured in a study of control samples from healthy donors and cancer patients. This clone was recorded only once. Sequencing used immunoSEQ multiplex PCR; TCRdb keeps in-frame clones, though not all of them. The sample carries around 89,000 clones, around 80% recorded once. V dropped 3 bases and J dropped 0 bases, with 18 bases sitting between them. Germline CDR1 LNHDA, CDR2 SQIVND (reference sequence). The CDR3 is 18 residues long. This sequence originates from a woman between 55 and 75 years old in good health. The sequencing sample was made of blood. The chain has TRBV19 and TRBJ2-4; tentative D call: TRBD1 (5 bases). CDR3 amino acids: CASSIDRTTHLAKNIQYF. The CDR3 DNA reads TGTGCCAGTAGTATTGACAGAACAACCCATCTAGCCAAAAACATTCAGTACTTC.